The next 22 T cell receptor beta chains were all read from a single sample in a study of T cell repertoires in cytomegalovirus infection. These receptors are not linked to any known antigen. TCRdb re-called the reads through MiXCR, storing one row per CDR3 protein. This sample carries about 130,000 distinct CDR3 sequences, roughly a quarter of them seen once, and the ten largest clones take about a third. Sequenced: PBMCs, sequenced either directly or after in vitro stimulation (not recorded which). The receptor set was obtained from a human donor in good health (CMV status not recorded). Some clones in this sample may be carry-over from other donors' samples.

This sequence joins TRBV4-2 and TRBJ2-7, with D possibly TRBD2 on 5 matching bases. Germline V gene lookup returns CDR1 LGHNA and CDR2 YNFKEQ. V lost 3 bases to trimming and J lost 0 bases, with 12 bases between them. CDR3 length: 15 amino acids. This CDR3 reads CASSQASGSSYEQYF. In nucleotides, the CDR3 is TGTGCCAGCAGCCAGGCCAGCGGTAGCTCCTACGAGCAGTACTTC.

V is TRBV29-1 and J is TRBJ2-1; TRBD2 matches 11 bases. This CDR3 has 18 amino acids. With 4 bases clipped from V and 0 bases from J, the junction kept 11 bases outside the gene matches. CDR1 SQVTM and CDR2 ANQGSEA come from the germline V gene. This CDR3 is CSVVGATSGVSSYNEQFF. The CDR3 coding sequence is TGCAGCGTTGTGGGTGCGACTAGCGGGGTTAGCTCCTACAATGAGCAGTTCTTC.

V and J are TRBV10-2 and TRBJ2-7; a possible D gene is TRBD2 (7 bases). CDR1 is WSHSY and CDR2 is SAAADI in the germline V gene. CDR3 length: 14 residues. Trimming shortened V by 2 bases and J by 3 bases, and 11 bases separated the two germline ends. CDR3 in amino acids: CASSERGAIYEQYF. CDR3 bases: TGCGCCAGCAGTGAGCGGGGGGCGATCTACGAGCAGTACTTC.

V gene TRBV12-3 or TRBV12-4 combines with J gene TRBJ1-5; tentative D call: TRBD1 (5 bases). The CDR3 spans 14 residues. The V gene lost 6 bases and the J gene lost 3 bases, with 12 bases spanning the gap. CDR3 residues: CASRDDSFNQPQHF. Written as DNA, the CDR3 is TGTGCCAGCAGAGATGACAGCTTCAATCAGCCCCAGCATTTT.

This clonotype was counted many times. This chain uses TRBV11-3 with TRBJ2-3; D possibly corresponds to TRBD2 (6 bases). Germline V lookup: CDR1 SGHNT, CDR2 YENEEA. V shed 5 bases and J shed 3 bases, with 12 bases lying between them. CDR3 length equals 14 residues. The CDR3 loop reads CASSTRTITDTQYF. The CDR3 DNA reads TGTGCCAGCAGCACCCGGACTATAACAGATACGCAGTATTTT.

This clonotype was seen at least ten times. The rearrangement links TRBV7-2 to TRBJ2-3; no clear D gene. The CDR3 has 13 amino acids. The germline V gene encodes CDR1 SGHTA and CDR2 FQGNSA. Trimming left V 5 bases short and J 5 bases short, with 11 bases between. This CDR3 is CASSRRSRDTQYF. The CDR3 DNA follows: TGTGCCAGCAGCCGACGATCCAGAGATACGCAGTATTTT.

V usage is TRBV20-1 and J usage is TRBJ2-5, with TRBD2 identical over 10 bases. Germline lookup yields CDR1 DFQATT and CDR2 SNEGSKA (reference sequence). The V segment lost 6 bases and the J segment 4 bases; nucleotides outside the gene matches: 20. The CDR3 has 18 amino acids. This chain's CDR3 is CSALGGAGGPKASETQYF. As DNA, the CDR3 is TGCAGTGCCCTCGGGGGAGCGGGAGGGCCTAAGGCGTCAGAGACCCAGTACTTC.

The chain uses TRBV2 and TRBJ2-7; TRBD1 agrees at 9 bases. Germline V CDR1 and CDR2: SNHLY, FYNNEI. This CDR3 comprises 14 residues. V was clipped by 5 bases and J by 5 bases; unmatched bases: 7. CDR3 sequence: CASSNRGQGNEQYF. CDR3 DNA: TGTGCCAGCAGTAACCGGGGACAGGGAAACGAGCAGTACTTC.

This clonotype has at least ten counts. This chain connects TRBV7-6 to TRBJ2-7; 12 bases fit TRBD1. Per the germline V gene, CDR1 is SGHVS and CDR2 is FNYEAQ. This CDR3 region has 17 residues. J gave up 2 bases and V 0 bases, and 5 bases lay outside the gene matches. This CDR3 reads CASSLARDRGQPYEQYV. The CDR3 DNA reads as TGTGCCAGCAGCTTAGCGAGGGACAGGGGGCAGCCCTACGAGCAGTACGTC.

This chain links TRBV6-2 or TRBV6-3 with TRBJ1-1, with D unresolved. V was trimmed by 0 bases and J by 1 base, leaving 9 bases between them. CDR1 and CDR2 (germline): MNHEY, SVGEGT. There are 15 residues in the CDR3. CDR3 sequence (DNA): TGTGCCAGCAGTTACTCTGCCATAACGAACACTGAAGCTTTCTTT. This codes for CASSYSAITNTEAFF.

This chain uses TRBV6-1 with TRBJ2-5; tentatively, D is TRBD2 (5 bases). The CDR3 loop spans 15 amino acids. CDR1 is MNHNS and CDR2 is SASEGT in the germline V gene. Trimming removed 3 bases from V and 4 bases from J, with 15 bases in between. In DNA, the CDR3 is TGTGCCAGCAGTGATGGAAGGGCAGCGGCAGAGACCCAGTACTTC. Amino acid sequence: CASSDGRAAAETQYF.

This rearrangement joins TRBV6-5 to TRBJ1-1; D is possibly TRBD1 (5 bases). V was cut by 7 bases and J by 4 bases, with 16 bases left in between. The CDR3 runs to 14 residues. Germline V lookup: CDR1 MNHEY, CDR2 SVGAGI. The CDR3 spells CASNPTGGSTEAFF. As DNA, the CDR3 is TGTGCCAGCAATCCAACTGGGGGGTCCACTGAAGCTTTCTTT.

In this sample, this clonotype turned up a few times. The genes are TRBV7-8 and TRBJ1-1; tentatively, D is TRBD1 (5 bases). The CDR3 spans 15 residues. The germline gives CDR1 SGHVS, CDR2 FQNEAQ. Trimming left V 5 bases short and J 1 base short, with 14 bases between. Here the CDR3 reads CASSTRFGGNTEAFF. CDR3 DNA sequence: TGTGCCAGCAGCACCCGCTTTGGGGGGAACACTGAAGCTTTCTTT.

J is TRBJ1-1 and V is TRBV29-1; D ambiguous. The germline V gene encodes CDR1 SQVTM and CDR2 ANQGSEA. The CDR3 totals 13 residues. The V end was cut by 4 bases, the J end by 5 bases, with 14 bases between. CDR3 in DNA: TGCAGCGTTGCGGGCCGTGCTCGGACTGAAGCTTTCTTT. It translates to CSVAGRARTEAFF.

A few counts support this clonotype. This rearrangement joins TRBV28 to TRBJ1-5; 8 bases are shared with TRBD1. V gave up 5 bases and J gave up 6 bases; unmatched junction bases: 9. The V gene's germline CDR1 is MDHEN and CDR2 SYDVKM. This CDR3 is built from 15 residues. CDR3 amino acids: CASSAHGGQVQPQHF. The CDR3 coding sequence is TGTGCCAGCAGTGCTCACGGGGGACAGGTTCAGCCCCAGCATTTT.

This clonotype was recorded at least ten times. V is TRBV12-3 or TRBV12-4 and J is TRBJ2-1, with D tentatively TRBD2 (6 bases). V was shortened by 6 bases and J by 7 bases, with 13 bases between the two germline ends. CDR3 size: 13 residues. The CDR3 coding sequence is TGTGCCAGCAGAATGGGACTCCCAAATGAGCAGTTCTTC. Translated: CASRMGLPNEQFF.

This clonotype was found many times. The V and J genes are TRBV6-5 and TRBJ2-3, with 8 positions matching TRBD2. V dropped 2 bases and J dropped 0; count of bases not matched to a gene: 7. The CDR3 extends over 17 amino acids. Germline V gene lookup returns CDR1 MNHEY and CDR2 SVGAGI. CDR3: CASSYEIAGTSTDTQYF. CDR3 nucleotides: TGTGCCAGCAGTTACGAGATAGCGGGAACAAGCACAGATACGCAGTATTTT.

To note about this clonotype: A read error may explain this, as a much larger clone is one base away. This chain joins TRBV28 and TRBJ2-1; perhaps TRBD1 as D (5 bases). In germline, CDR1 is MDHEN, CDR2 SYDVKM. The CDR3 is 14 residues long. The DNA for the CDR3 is TGTGCCACGAGACAGCTTCTTTCCTACAGTGAGCAGTTCTTC. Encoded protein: CATRQLLSYSEQFF.

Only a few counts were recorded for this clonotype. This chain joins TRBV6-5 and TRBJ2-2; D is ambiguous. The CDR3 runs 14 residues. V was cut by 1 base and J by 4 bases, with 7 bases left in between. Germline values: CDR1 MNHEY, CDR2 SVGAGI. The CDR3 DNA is TGTGCCAGCAGTTACTACGGCGGCACCGGGGAGCTGTTTTTT. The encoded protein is CASSYYGGTGELFF.

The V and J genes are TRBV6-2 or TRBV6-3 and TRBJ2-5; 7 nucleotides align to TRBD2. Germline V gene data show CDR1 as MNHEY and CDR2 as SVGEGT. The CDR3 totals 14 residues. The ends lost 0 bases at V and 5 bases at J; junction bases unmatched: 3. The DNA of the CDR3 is TGTGCCAGCAGTTACTCCAGGGAGGGCGAGACCCAGTACTTC. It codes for CASSYSREGETQYF.

The CDR3 DNA follows: TGTGCCAGCAGCTCCGCGGCGGGGGGGGGGTATGGCTACACCTTC. Protein sequence: CASSSAAGGGYGYTF. The chain joins TRBV7-2 to TRBJ1-2; a possible D gene is TRBD1 (5 bases). Looked up from germline, CDR1 is SGHTA and CDR2 is FQGNSA. CDR3 length equals 15 residues. The V end was cut by 4 bases, the J end by 5 bases, with 17 bases between.

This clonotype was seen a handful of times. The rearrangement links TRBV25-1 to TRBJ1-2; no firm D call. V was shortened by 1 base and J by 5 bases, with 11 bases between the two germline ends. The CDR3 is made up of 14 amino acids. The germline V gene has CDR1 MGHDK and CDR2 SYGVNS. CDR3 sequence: CASSESLMGYGYTF. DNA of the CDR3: TGTGCCAGCAGTGAATCACTAATGGGGTATGGCTACACCTTC.